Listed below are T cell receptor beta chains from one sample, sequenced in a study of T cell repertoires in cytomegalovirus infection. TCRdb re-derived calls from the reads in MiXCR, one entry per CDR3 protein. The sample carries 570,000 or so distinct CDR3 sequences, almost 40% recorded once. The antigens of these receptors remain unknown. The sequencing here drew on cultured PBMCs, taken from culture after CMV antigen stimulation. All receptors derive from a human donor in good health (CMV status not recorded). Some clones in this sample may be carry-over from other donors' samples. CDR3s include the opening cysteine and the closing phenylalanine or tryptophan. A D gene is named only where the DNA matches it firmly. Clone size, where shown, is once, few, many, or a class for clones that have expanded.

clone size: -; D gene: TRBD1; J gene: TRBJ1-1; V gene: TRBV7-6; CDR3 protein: CATQDRGSTEAFF; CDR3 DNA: TGTGCCACCCAGGACAGGGGTTCAACTGAAGCTTTCTTT
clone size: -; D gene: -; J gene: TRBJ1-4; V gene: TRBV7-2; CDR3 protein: CASRDAGQKLFF; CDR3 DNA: TGTGCCAGCAGGGACGCCGGGCAAAAACTGTTTTTT
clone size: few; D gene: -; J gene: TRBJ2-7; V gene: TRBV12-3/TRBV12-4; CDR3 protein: CASSLEGFSYEQYF; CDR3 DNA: TGTGCCAGCAGTTTAGAGGGTTTTTCCTACGAGCAGTACTTC
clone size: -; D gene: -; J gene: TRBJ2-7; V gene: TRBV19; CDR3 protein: CASSKTGPTYEQYF; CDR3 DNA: TGTGCCAGTAGTAAGACGGGGCCCACCTACGAGCAGTACTTC
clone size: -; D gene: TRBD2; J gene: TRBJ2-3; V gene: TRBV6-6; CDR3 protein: CASSYSGRGEDTQYF; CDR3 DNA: TGTGCCAGCAGTTACTCCGGGAGGGGGGAAGATACGCAGTATTTT
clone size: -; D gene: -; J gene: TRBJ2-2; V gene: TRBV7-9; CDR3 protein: CASSPRSGGELFF; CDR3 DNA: TGTGCCAGCAGCCCCCGTTCGGGCGGGGAGCTGTTTTTT
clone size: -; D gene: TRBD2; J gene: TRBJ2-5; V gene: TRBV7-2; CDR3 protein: CASSGTIQETQYF; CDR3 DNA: TGTGCCAGCAGCGGGACTATTCAAGAGACCCAGTACTTC
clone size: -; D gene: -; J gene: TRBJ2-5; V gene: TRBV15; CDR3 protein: CATSREPAEETQYF; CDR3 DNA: TGTGCCACCAGCAGAGAACCAGCGGAAGAGACCCAGTACTTC
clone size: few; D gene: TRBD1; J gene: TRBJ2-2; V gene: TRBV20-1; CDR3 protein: CSASGDRGTLTGELFF; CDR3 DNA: TGCAGTGCTAGTGGTGACAGGGGTACACTCACCGGGGAGCTGTTTTTT
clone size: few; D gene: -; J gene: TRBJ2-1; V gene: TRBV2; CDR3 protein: CASSGGSSYEQFF; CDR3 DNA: TGTGCCAGCAGTGGTGGTAGCAGCTATGAGCAGTTCTTC
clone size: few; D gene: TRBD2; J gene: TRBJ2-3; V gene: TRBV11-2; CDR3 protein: CASSKTSGTSTDTQYF; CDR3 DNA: TGTGCCAGCAGCAAGACTAGCGGAACTAGCACAGATACGCAGTATTTT
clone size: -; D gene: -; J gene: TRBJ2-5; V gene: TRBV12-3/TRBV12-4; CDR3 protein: CASSSGVETQYF; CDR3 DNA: TGTGCCAGTAGTAGTGGCGTGGAGACCCAGTACTTC
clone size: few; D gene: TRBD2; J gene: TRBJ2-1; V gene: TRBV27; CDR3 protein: CASSLGRGGLREQFF; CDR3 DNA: TGTGCCAGCAGTTTAGGGCGGGGGGGCCTAAGGGAGCAGTTCTTC
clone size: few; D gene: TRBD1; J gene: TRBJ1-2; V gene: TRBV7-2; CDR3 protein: CASSLAPDRDGGYTF; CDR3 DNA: TGTGCCAGCAGCTTAGCTCCGGACAGGGACGGTGGCTACACCTTC
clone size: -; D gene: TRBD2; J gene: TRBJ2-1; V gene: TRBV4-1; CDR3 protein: CASSPYSSGGRVRNEQFF; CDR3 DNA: TGCGCCAGCAGCCCGTACTCGTCTGGCGGGAGGGTTAGGAATGAGCAGTTCTTC
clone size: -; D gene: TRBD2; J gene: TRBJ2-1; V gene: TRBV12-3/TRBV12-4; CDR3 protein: CASRQTGTSGINEQFF; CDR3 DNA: TGTGCCAGCAGGCAGACCGGGACTAGCGGGATAAATGAGCAGTTCTTC
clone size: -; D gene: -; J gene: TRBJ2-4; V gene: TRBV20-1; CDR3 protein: CSTAEVAKNIQYF; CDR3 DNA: TGCAGTACAGCGGAAGTAGCCAAAAACATTCAGTACTTC
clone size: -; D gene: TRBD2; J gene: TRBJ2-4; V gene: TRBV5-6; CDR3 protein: CASTSGLAKNIQYF; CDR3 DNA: TGTGCCAGCACCTCCGGACTAGCAAAAAACATTCAGTACTTC
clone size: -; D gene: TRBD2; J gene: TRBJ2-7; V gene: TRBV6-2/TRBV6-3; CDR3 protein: CASSRPGLVDEQYF; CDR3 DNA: TGTGCCAGCAGTCGTCCGGGACTAGTAGACGAGCAGTACTTC
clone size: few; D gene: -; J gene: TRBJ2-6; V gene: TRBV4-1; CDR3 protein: CASSPYSSSGANVLTF; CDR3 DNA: TGCGCCAGCAGCCCCTATTCGTCCTCTGGGGCCAACGTCCTGACTTTC
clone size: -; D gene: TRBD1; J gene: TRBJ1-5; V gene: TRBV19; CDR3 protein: CASSTQGAGNQPQHF; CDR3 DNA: TGTGCCAGTAGTACACAGGGGGCCGGCAATCAGCCCCAGCATTTT
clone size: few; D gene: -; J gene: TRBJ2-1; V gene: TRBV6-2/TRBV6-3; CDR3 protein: CASRETVDEQFF; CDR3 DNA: TGTGCCAGCAGGGAAACGGTAGACGAGCAGTTCTTC
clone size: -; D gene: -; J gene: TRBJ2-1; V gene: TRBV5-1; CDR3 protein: CASSMGGNEQFF; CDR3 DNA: TGCGCCAGCTCAATGGGCGGGAATGAGCAGTTCTTC
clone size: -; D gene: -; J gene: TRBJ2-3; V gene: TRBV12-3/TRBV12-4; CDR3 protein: CASSLARSGLDTQYF; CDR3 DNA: TGTGCCAGCAGTTTAGCCCGCAGCGGTTTAGATACGCAGTATTTT
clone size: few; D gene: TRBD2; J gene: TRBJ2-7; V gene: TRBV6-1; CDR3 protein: CASSESTAGLLLSYEQYF; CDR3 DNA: TGTGCCAGCAGTGAATCCACAGCGGGACTCCTACTCTCCTACGAGCAGTACTTC
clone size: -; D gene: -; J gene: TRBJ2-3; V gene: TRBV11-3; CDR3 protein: CASSLDRLRDTQYF; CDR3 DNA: TGTGCCAGCAGCTTAGATCGGCTGCGCGATACGCAGTATTTT
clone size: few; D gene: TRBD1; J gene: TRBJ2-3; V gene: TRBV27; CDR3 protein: CASSFDRGPSTDTQYF; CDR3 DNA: TGTGCCAGCAGTTTCGACAGGGGCCCTAGCACAGATACGCAGTATTTT
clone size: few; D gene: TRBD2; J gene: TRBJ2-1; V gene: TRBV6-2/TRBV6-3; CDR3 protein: CASSYLRTSGIYNEQFF; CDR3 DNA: TGTGCCAGCAGTTATCTCAGGACTAGCGGGATTTACAATGAGCAGTTCTTC
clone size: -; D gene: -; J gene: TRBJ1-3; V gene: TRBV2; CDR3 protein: CASSELRAPSNTIYF; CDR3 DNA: TGTGCCAGCAGCGAGCTCCGGGCCCCGTCAAACACCATATATTTT
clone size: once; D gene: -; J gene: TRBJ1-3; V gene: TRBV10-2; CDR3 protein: CASSEFRTGNTIYF; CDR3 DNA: TGCGCCAGCAGTGAGTTCAGGACTGGAAACACCATATATTTT
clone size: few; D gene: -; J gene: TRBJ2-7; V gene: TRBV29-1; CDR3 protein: CSAEQGGYEQYF; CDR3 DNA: TGCAGCGCCGAGCAGGGCGGCTACGAGCAGTACTTC
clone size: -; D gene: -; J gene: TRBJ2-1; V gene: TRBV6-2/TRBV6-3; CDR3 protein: CASHSTVFSYNEQFF; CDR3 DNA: TGTGCCAGCCATTCGACAGTCTTCTCCTACAATGAGCAGTTCTTC
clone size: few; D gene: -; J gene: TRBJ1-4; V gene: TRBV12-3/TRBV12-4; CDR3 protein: CASKFSEKLFF; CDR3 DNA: TGTGCCAGCAAGTTTAGTGAAAAACTGTTTTTT
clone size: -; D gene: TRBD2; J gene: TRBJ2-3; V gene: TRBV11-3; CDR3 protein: CASSRGLAGGYGDTQYF; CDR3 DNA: TGTGCCAGCAGCCGTGGACTAGCGGGAGGATACGGGGATACGCAGTATTTT
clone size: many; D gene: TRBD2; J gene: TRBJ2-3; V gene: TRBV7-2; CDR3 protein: CASSHSSGARRTDTQYF; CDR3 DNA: TGTGCCAGCAGCCACTCTAGCGGGGCCAGGAGGACAGATACGCAGTATTTT
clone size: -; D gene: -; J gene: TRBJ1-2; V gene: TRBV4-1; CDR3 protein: CASSRNFQQSYGYTF; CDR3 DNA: TGCGCCAGCAGCCGAAACTTTCAGCAATCCTATGGCTACACCTTC
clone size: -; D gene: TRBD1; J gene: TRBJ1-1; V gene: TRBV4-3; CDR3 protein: CASSPHSGGGTEAFF; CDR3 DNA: TGCGCCAGCAGCCCGCATTCAGGGGGCGGCACTGAAGCTTTCTTT
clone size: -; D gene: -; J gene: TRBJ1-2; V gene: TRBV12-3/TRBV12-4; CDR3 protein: CASSLDFVGYTF; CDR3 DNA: TGTGCCAGCAGTTTAGATTTCGTCGGCTACACCTTC
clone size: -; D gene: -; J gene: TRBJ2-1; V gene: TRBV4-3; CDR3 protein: CASSQESGDEQFF; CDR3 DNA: TGCGCCAGCAGCCAAGAATCGGGCGATGAGCAGTTCTTC
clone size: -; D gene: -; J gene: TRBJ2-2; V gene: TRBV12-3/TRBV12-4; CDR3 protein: CASSLQIGTGELFF; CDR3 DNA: TGTGCCAGCAGTTTGCAGATAGGCACCGGGGAGCTGTTTTTT
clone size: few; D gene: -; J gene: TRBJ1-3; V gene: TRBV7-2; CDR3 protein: CASSLLVGGNTIYF; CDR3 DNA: TGTGCCAGCAGCTTACTCGTAGGCGGAAACACCATATATTTT